One and the same sample provided the 14 T cell receptor beta chains below, sequenced in a study of early T cells in non-severe SARS-CoV-2 infection. TCRdb called the 5' RACE reads again in MiXCR, with one record for every CDR3 protein. The sample shows about 26,000 distinct CDR3 sequences, approximately 4.8% of them seen only once. Sequencing was done on a sample of whole blood. These receptors originate from an adult who was a healthcare worker with PCR-confirmed SARS-CoV-2 infection or an uninfected control (not recorded which).

The rearrangement joins TRBV5-1 to TRBJ2-3; 9 bases match TRBD2. J lost 2 bases, V lost 1 base, and 2 bases had no gene match. This CDR3 spans 15 amino acids. CDR1 is SGHRS, CDR2 YFSETQ, per germline. The CDR3 DNA reads TGCGCCAGCAGCTTGCCTAGCGGGGACACAGATACGCAGTATTTT. Protein sequence: CASSLPSGDTDTQYF.

Ten or more counts support this clonotype. This chain links TRBV20-1 with TRBJ2-2, with TRBD2 identical over 10 bases. Looked up from germline, CDR1 is DFQATT and CDR2 is SNEGSKA (reference sequence). The CDR3 contains 13 residues. CDR3: CGRLAGNTGELFF. The DNA for the CDR3 is TGCGGGAGACTAGCGGGGAACACCGGGGAGCTGTTTTTT.

This clonotype has a count of ten or more. The rearrangement joins TRBV30 to TRBJ1-5; maybe TRBD1 (5 bases). There are 12 residues in the CDR3. Trimming left V 5 bases short and J 4 bases short, with 9 bases between. Per the germline V gene, CDR1 is GTSNPN and CDR2 is SVGIG (reference sequence). The CDR3 reads CAWEEGNQPQHF. The CDR3 nucleotides read TGTGCCTGGGAGGAGGGGAATCAGCCCCAGCATTTT.

This clonotype was seen repeatedly, ten times or more. The gene calls are TRBV7-9 and TRBJ2-3; no firm D call. The CDR3 has 13 residues. Trimming removed 4 bases from V and 4 bases from J, with 9 bases in between. The germline V gene encodes CDR1 SEHNR and CDR2 FQNEAQ (reference sequence). The CDR3 nucleotides are TGTGCCAGCAGCTCGAAAGGACCAGATACGCAGTATTTT. This translates into CASSSKGPDTQYF.

By share, this clonotype ranks as medium-sized. The chain has TRBV7-9 and TRBJ1-2; D gene unclear. Germline V gene sequence: CDR1 SEHNR, CDR2 FQNEAQ (reference sequence). This CDR3 comprises 12 residues. Trimming took off 6 bases at V and 6 bases at J, with 11 bases between the two ends. This CDR3 is CASSRYTDGYTF. DNA for the CDR3: TGTGCCAGCAGTCGCTACACGGATGGCTACACCTTC.

This clonotype has ten or more counts. V gene TRBV6-5 combines with J gene TRBJ2-1; D is perhaps TRBD1 or TRBD2 (5 bases each). This CDR3 is 14 amino acids long. Germline CDR1 MNHEY, CDR2 SVGAGI. V lost 6 bases and J lost 5, with 14 bases in between. CDR3 region: CASRKGRGNNEQFF. The CDR3 DNA reads TGTGCCAGCAGAAAGGGGAGAGGTAACAATGAGCAGTTCTTC.

This clonotype rates as medium-sized. CDR3 nucleotides: TGTGCCAGCAGCTTGGAAGGGGGCATGAACACTGAAGCTTTCTTT. Encoded protein: CASSLEGGMNTEAFF. This chain connects TRBV5-4 to TRBJ1-1, with 7 positions matching TRBD1. Germline V lookup: CDR1 SGHNT, CDR2 YYREEE (reference sequence). The CDR3 totals 15 residues. V shed 0 bases, J shed 0 bases, and the junction held 2 bases outside the gene matches.

In its sample, this clonotype was seen many times. This chain links TRBV6-2 or TRBV6-3 with TRBJ1-2, with 10 bases matching TRBD1. CDR3 length: 16 amino acids. Germline loops: CDR1 MNHEY, CDR2 SVGEGT. J lost 0 bases, V lost 7 bases, and 8 bases had no gene match. The DNA for the CDR3 is TGTGCCAGCACCCCGGGACAGGGGCGAGCTAACTATGGCTACACCTTC. The encoded protein is CASTPGQGRANYGYTF.

This clonotype was found many times. The gene calls are TRBV10-1 and TRBJ1-2, with TRBD1 matching 7 bases. V gave up 9 bases and J gave up 8 bases; unmatched junction bases: 6. The CDR3 runs 11 residues. Germline CDR1 and CDR2: WNHNN and SYGVQD (reference sequence). The DNA for the CDR3 is TGCGCCAGATACAGGGGAGGCGGCTACACCTTC. Translating gives CARYRGGGYTF.

This clonotype was detected many times. This chain uses TRBV7-6 with TRBJ1-6; no firm D call. Trimming left V 5 bases short and J 10 bases short, with 12 bases between. Per germline, CDR1 SGHVS and CDR2 FNYEAQ. The CDR3 runs to 13 residues. The CDR3 protein is CASSPGGLSPLHF. In DNA, the CDR3 is TGTGCCAGCAGCCCAGGCGGACTATCACCCCTCCACTTT.

The chain uses TRBV28 and TRBJ2-1, with TRBD2 as a possible D gene (7 bases). Germline CDR1 is MDHEN and CDR2 is SYDVKM. This CDR3 comprises 14 residues. Trimming pared 4 bases from V and 8 bases from J, leaving 15 bases between. The CDR3 DNA reads TGTGCCAGCAGTTACTCGGGGGGCCTTCATGAGCAGTTCTTC. Amino acid sequence: CASSYSGGLHEQFF.

This clonotype was picked up many times. J is TRBJ2-1 and V is TRBV3-1, with D perhaps TRBD1 (5 bases). Trimming removed 1 base at V and 6 bases at J, with 13 bases between. The germline V gene encodes CDR1 LGHDT and CDR2 YNNKEL (reference sequence). The CDR3 extends over 15 amino acids. CDR3: CASSQGQGSPNEQFF. The CDR3 DNA sequence: TGTGCCAGCAGCCAAGGCCAGGGATCCCCCAATGAGCAGTTCTTC.

This clonotype occurred many times. The V gene is TRBV6-6, the J gene TRBJ2-2, with a weak D call TRBD1 (5 bases). V was shortened by 2 bases and J by 4 bases, with 11 bases between the two germline ends. The CDR3 runs 15 residues. Germline assignment: CDR1 MNHNY and CDR2 SVGAGI (reference sequence). CDR3 sequence: CASSYEQVATGELFF. In nucleotides, the CDR3 is TGTGCCAGCAGTTACGAACAGGTGGCCACCGGGGAGCTGTTTTTT.

There are many counts of this clonotype. The rearrangement links TRBV2 to TRBJ1-1, with TRBD1 matching 8 bases. Germline loops: CDR1 SNHLY, CDR2 FYNNEI. This CDR3 has 10 residues. J lost 10 bases, V lost 10 bases, and 5 bases had no gene match. The CDR3 DNA reads as TGTGCCACCTGGACAGGGCTAGCTTTCTTT. It encodes CATWTGLAFF. The complete variable domain, with remaining parts taken from reference TRBV2 and TRBJ1-1, reads EPEVTQTPSHQVTQMGQEVILRCVPISNHLYFYWYRQILGQKVEFLVSFYNNEISEKSEIFDDQFSVERPDGSNFTLKIRSTKLEDSAMYFCATWTGLAFFGQGTRLTVV.